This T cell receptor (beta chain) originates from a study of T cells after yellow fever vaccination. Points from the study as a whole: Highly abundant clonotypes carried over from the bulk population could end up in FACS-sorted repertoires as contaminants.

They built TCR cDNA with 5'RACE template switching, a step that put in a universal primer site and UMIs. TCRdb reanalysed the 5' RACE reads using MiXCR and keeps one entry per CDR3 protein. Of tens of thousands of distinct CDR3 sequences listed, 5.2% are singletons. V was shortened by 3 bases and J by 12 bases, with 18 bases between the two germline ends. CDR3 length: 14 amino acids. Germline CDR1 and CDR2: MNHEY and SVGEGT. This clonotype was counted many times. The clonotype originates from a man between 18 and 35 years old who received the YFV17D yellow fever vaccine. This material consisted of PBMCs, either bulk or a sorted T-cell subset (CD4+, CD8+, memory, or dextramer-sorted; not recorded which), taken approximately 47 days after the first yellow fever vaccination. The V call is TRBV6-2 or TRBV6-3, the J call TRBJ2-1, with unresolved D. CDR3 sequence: CASSYTTDHPRQFF. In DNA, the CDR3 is TGTGCCAGCAGTTATACAACGGATCACCCTCGGCAGTTCTTC.